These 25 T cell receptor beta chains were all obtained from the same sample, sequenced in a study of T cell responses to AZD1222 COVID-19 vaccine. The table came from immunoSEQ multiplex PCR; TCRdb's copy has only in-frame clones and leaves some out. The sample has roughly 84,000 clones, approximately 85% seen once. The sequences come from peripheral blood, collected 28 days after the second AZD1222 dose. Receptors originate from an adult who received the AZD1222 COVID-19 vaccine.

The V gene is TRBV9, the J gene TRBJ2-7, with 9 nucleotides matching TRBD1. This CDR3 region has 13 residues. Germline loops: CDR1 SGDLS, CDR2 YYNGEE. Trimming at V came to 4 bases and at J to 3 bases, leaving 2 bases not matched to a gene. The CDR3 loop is CASSRDRVYEQYF. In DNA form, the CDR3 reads TGTGCCAGCAGCCGGGACAGGGTCTACGAGCAGTACTTC.

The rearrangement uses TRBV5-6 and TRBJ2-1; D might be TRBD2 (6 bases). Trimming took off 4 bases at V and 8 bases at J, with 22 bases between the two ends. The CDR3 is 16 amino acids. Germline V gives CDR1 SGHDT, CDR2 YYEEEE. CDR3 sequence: CASSLEAGTLRYEQFF. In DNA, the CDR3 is TGTGCCAGCAGCCTAGAGGCCGGGACTCTTCGGTATGAGCAGTTCTTC.

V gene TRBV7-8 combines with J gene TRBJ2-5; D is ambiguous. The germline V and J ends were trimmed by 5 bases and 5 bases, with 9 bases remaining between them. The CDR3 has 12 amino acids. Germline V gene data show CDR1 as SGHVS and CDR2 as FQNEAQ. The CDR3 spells CASSLSRETQYF. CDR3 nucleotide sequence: TGTGCCAGCAGCCTGAGCCGGGAGACCCAGTACTTC.

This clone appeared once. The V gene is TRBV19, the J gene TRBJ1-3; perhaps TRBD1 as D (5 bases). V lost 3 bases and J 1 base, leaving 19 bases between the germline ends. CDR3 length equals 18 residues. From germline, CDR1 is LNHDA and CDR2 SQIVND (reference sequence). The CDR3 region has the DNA TGTGCCAGTAGTATCCATACAGGTATCTCGTCGTCTGGAAACACCATATATTTT. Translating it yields CASSIHTGISSSGNTIYF.

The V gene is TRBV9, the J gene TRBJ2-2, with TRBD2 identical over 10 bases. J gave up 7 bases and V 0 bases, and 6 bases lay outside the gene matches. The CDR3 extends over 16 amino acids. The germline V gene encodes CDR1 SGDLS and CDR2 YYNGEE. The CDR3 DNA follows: TGTGCCAGCAGCGTAGATAGCGGGGGGACGGGCGGGGAGCTGTTTTTT. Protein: CASSVDSGGTGGELFF.

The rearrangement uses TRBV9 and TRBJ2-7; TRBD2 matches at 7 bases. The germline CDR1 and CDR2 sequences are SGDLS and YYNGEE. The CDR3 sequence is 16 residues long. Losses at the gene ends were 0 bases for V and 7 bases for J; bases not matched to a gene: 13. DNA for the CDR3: TGTGCCAGCAGCGTAGGCCCGGCCTTGGGAGGGGAGGAGCAGTACTTC. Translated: CASSVGPALGGEEQYF.

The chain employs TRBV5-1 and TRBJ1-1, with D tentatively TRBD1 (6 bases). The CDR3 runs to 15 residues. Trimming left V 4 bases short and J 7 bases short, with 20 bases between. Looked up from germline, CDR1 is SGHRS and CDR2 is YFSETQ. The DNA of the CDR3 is TGCGCCAGCAGCCATAGGACCGGGGGCGCGGGTGAAGCTTTCTTT. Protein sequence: CASSHRTGGAGEAFF.

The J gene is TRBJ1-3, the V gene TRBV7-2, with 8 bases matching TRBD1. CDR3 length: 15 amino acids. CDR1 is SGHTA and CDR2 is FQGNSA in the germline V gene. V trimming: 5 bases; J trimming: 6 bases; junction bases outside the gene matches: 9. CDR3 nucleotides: TGTGCCAGCAGCCCGGACAGGGACAGTGAAAACACCATATATTTT. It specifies CASSPDRDSENTIYF.

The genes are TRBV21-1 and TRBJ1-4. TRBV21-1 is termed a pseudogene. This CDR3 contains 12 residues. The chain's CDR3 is CASSKTRGKLFF. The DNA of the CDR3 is TGTGCCAGCAGCAAAACCAGAGGTAAACTGTTTTTT.

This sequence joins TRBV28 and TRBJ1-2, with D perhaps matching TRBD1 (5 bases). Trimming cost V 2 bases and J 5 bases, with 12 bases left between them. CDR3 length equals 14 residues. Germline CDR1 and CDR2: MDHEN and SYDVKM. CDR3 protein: CASSLVQAGYGYTF. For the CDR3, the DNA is TGTGCCAGCAGTTTAGTACAGGCTGGATATGGCTACACCTTC.

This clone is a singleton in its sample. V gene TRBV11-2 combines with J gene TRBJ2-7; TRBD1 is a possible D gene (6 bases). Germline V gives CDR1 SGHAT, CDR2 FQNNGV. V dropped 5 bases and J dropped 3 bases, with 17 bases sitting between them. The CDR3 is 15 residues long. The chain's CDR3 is CASSRGQSDLYEQYF. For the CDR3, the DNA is TGTGCCAGCAGCCGCGGACAGTCGGACCTCTACGAGCAGTACTTC.

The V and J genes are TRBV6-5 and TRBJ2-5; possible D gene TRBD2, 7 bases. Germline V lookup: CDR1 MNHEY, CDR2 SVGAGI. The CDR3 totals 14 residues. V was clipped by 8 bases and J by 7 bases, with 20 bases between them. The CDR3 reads CASEEGGASRTQYF. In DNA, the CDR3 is TGTGCCAGCGAAGAAGGGGGGGCTAGTCGGACCCAGTACTTC.

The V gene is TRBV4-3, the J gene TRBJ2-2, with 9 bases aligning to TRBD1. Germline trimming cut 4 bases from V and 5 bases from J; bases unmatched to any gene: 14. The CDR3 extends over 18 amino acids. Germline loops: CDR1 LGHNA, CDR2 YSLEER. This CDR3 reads CASSRGQGGMTSTGELFF. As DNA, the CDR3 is TGCGCCAGCAGCCGGGGACAGGGAGGGATGACTTCTACCGGGGAGCTGTTTTTT.

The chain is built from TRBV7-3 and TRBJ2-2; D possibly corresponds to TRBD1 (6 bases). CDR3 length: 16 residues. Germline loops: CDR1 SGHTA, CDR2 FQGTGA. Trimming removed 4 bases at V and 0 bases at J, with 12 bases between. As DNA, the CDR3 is TGTGCCAGCAGCTCGCCGGGACATTCGAACACCGGGGAGCTGTTTTTT. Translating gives CASSSPGHSNTGELFF.

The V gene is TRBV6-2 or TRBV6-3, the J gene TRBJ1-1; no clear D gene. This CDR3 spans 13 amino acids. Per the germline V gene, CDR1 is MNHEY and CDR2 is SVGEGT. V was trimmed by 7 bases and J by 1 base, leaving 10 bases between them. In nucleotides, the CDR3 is TGTGCCAGCAACCCTCCCGGGAACACTGAAGCTTTCTTT. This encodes CASNPPGNTEAFF.

Here the CDR3 DNA reads TGTGCCAGCAGTTACGGAACAGGCGTCCAGCCCCAGCATTTT. Protein: CASSYGTGVQPQHF. The chain couples TRBV6-5 to TRBJ1-5; perhaps TRBD1 as D (5 bases). Trimming removed 2 bases at V and 7 bases at J, with 12 bases between. The germline gives CDR1 MNHEY, CDR2 SVGAGI. The CDR3 is 14 amino acids.

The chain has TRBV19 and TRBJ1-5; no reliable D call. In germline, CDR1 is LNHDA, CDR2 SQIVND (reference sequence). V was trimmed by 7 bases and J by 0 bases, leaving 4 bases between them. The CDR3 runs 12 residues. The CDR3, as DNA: TGTGCCAGTAAGTATAGCAATCAGCCCCAGCATTTT. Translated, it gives CASKYSNQPQHF.

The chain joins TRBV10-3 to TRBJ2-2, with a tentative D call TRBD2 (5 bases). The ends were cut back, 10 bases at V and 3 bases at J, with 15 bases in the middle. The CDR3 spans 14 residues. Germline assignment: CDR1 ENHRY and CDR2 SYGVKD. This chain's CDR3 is CATRGGADTGELFF. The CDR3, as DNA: TGTGCCACCCGAGGAGGTGCGGACACCGGGGAGCTGTTTTTT.

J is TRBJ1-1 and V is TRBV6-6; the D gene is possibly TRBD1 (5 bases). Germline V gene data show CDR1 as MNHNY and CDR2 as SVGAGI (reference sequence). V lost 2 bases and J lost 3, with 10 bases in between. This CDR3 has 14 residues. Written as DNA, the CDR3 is TGTGCCAGCAGTTACGGGCGACAGCACACTGAAGCTTTCTTT. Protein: CASSYGRQHTEAFF.

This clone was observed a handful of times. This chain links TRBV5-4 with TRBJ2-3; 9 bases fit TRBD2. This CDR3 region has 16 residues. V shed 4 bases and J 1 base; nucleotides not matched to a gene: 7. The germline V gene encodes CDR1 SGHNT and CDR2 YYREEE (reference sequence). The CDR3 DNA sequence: TGTGCCAGCAGCCCAGATAGCGGGAGTGGCACAGATACGCAGTATTTT. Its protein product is CASSPDSGSGTDTQYF.

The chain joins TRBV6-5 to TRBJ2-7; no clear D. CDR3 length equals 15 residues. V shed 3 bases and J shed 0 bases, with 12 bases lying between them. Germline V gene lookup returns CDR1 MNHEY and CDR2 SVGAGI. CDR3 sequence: CASSYYGTSSYEQYF. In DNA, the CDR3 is TGTGCCAGCAGTTATTACGGAACTTCCTCCTACGAGCAGTACTTC.

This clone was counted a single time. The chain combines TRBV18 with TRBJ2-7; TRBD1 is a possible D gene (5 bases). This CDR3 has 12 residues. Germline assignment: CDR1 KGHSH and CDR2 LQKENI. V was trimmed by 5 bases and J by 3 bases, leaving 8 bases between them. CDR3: CASSTDNYEQYV. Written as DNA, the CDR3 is TGTGCCAGCTCAACGGACAACTACGAGCAGTACGTC.

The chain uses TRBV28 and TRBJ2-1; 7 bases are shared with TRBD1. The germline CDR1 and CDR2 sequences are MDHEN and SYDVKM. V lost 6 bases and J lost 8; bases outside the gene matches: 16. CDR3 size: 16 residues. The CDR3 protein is CASRPNWDQGVDEQFF. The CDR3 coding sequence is TGTGCCAGCAGACCAAACTGGGACCAGGGGGTGGATGAGCAGTTCTTC.

CDR3 DNA sequence: TGTGCCAGCAGCTTGGGACAGGGAAACACCATATATTTT. This gives the protein CASSLGQGNTIYF. The gene calls are TRBV7-2 and TRBJ1-3; 7 bases are a match to TRBD1. Germline lookup yields CDR1 SGHTA and CDR2 FQGNSA. V was pared by 3 bases and J by 4 bases, with 0 bases of the junction left unmatched. The CDR3 covers 13 residues.

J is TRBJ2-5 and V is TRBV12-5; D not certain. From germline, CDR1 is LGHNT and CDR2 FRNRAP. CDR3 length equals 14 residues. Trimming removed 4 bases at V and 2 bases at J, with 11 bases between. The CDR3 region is CASGSIGFQETQYF. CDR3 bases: TGTGCTAGTGGTTCAATTGGGTTTCAAGAGACCCAGTACTTC. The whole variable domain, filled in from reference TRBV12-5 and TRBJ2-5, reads DARVTQTPRHKVTEMGQEVTMRCQPILGHNTVFWYRQTMMQGLELLAYFRNRAPLDDSGMPKDRFSAEMPDATLATLKIQPSEPRDSAVYFCASGSIGFQETQYFGPGTRLLVL.